The rows below give T cell receptor beta chains drawn from one sample of a study of blood T cell repertoires in COVID-19. Here immunoSEQ multiplex PCR was the method, and the copy in TCRdb shows in-frame clones only, minus some. The sample lists roughly 300,000 clones; 90% were seen once. Sequenced input: peripheral blood. The receptor set was obtained from a woman aged 25 to 39 with COVID-19, enrolled during active disease. Both conserved end residues are part of each CDR3. The order of the fields is CDR3 DNA, CDR3 protein, D gene, J gene, clone size, V gene. A D gene is named only where the DNA matches it firmly. Clone size, where shown, is once, few, many, or a class for clones that have expanded.

DNA: TGCGCCAGCAGCTTGGGCCAGGGCGGTAACTATGGCTACACCTTC
CDR3: CASSLGQGGNYGYTF
D: NA
J: TRBJ1-2
size: NA
V: TRBV5-1

DNA: TGTGCCAGCAGCCAAACCCATGGAGGGGGGGGACCGACCCAGTACTTC
CDR3: CASSQTHGGGGPTQYF
D: NA
J: TRBJ2-5
size: NA
V: TRBV3-1/TRBV3-2

DNA: TGTGCCAGCAGCCAAGTCGCTGGCGGGAAGGGTCCAGATACGCAGTATTTT
CDR3: CASSQVAGGKGPDTQYF
D: NA
J: TRBJ2-3
size: NA
V: TRBV3-1/TRBV3-2

DNA: TGTGCCAGCAGCCCTTACTCTGGAAACACCATATATTTT
CDR3: CASSPYSGNTIYF
D: NA
J: TRBJ1-3
size: few
V: TRBV11-2

DNA: TGTGCCAGCAGCTCCCGAGTCCTAGCGGGGGGGGAAGAGACCCAGTACTTC
CDR3: CASSSRVLAGGEETQYF
D: TRBD2
J: TRBJ2-5
size: NA
V: TRBV7-9

DNA: TGTGCCAGCAGTCCGGGACTAGCGGGAGGGTATTACAATGAGCAGTTCTTC
CDR3: CASSPGLAGGYYNEQFF
D: TRBD2
J: TRBJ2-1
size: NA
V: TRBV27

DNA: TGTGCCAGCAGCTTAGTCAGGTCTCAAGAGACCCAGTACTTC
CDR3: CASSLVRSQETQYF
D: NA
J: TRBJ2-5
size: NA
V: TRBV7-8

DNA: TGTGCCAGCAGCTTAGATCGCTACGAGCAGTACTTC
CDR3: CASSLDRYEQYF
D: NA
J: TRBJ2-7
size: few
V: TRBV11-2

DNA: TGTGCCAGCTCTGTTAGCGGGAGCGCTACCTACGAGCAGTACTTC
CDR3: CASSVSGSATYEQYF
D: TRBD2
J: TRBJ2-7
size: NA
V: TRBV7-9

DNA: TGTGCCAGCAGCGTTACGGGGTATGTAACAGATACGCAGTATTTT
CDR3: CASSVTGYVTDTQYF
D: NA
J: TRBJ2-3
size: NA
V: TRBV9

DNA: TGTGCCAGCATCCAGACTTTTCCCTACGAGCAGTACTTC
CDR3: CASIQTFPYEQYF
D: NA
J: TRBJ2-7
size: few
V: TRBV28

DNA: TGCGCCAGCAGCCTGGGGCGATTGGGGGGGACCACAGATACGCAGTATTTT
CDR3: CASSLGRLGGTTDTQYF
D: TRBD2
J: TRBJ2-3
size: NA
V: TRBV5-1

DNA: TGTGCCTGGAGTGTAGGACTAGCGGGAGGCGCAGATACGCAGTATTTT
CDR3: CAWSVGLAGGADTQYF
D: TRBD2
J: TRBJ2-3
size: NA
V: TRBV30

DNA: TGTGCCAGCAGCTTAGCCCCAGGACTAGCGGGAGACACCGGGGAGCTGTTTTTT
CDR3: CASSLAPGLAGDTGELFF
D: TRBD2
J: TRBJ2-2
size: NA
V: TRBV11-3

DNA: TGTGCCAGCAGCCAAAGGACAGGGAATTCACCCCTCCACTTT
CDR3: CASSQRTGNSPLHF
D: TRBD1
J: TRBJ1-6
size: NA
V: TRBV9

DNA: TGTGCCTGGAGCTCAAACAGGGGGCCCACTGAAGCTTTCTTT
CDR3: CAWSSNRGPTEAFF
D: TRBD1
J: TRBJ1-1
size: NA
V: TRBV30

DNA: TGTGCCAGCAGCTCTAGGCCCTACGAGCAGTACTTC
CDR3: CASSSRPYEQYF
D: NA
J: TRBJ2-7
size: NA
V: TRBV7-9

DNA: TGTGCCAGCAGTGAAAGAGGGGGCCTTAGAAAACTGTTTTTT
CDR3: CASSERGGLRKLFF
D: TRBD1
J: TRBJ1-4
size: NA
V: TRBV6-1

DNA: TGTGCCAGCAGTGGAATAGCAGGGGGAACCGGGGAGCTGTTTTTT
CDR3: CASSGIAGGTGELFF
D: TRBD1
J: TRBJ2-2
size: NA
V: TRBV6-4

DNA: TGTGCCAGCTCACCGTACGGGACAGGGGGAAAGACCCAGTACTTC
CDR3: CASSPYGTGGKTQYF
D: TRBD1
J: TRBJ2-5
size: NA
V: TRBV18

DNA: TGTGCCAGCAGTTACCTTAGCGGGAATACCGGGGAGCTGTTTTTT
CDR3: CASSYLSGNTGELFF
D: TRBD2
J: TRBJ2-2
size: NA
V: TRBV6-5

DNA: TGCGCCAGCAGCCAAATTAACAGGGAGAACACTGAAGCTTTCTTT
CDR3: CASSQINRENTEAFF
D: NA
J: TRBJ1-1
size: NA
V: TRBV4-1

DNA: TGTGCCAGCAGCTTAAGCGGGGCGACCGGAGATACGCAGTATTTT
CDR3: CASSLSGATGDTQYF
D: TRBD2
J: TRBJ2-3
size: NA
V: TRBV7-9

DNA: TGTGCCAGCAGGAAGTCGATCGGGAATTCCTACGAGCAGTACTTC
CDR3: CASRKSIGNSYEQYF
D: NA
J: TRBJ2-7
size: NA
V: TRBV4-2

DNA: TGCGCCAGCAGCCAAGGGCTAGCCCCAAACGGCTACAATGAGCAGTTCTTC
CDR3: CASSQGLAPNGYNEQFF
D: NA
J: TRBJ2-1
size: NA
V: TRBV4-3

DNA: TGTGCCAGCAGCACGGGACTAGCGGGGCAAGAGACCCAGTACTTC
CDR3: CASSTGLAGQETQYF
D: TRBD2
J: TRBJ2-5
size: NA
V: TRBV7-3

DNA: TGCGCCAGCGCACAGGGAGAGGGCCAGCCCCAGCATTTT
CDR3: CASAQGEGQPQHF
D: NA
J: TRBJ1-5
size: NA
V: TRBV4-1